What follows are 18 T cell receptor beta chains derived from one specimen sequenced in a study of cytomegalovirus exposure and HLA in healthy donors. PCR amplification relied on 60 Vbeta primers (plus 13 Jbeta primers). Sequenced by immunoSEQ multiplex PCR; TCRdb stores in-frame clones only, minus some. The table shows around 160,000 clones, with 75% occurring only once. The sequencing sample was made of PBMCs. Receptors originate from a woman aged 40 to 55 in good health and CMV-seropositive.

V is TRBV7-9 and J is TRBJ1-1, with a tentative D call TRBD1 (6 bases). The CDR3 loop spans 14 amino acids. Deletions cut 1 base from V and 11 bases from J, with 17 bases between. CDR1 SEHNR and CDR2 FQNEAQ come from the germline V gene (reference sequence). The CDR3 coding sequence is TGTGCCAGCAGCTTAGGGGTACAGGGTCTTGGGGCTTTCTTT. This translates into CASSLGVQGLGAFF. Together with reference TRBV7-9 and TRBJ1-1, the CDR3 gives the full variable domain: DTGVSQNPRHKITKRGQNVTFRCDPISEHNRLYWYRQTLGQGPEFLTYFQNEAQLEKSRLLSDRFSAERPKGSFSTLEIQRTEQGDSAMYLCASSLGVQGLGAFFGQGTRLTVV.

This chain connects TRBV28 to TRBJ1-2; a possible D gene is TRBD1 (6 bases). Trimming cost V 7 bases and J 5 bases, with 14 bases left between them. Germline V gene sequence: CDR1 MDHEN, CDR2 SYDVKM. CDR3 size: 13 residues. Here the CDR3 reads CASIEGGGYGYTF. The DNA of the CDR3 is TGTGCCAGCATCGAGGGGGGGGGTTATGGCTACACCTTC.

Written as DNA, the CDR3 is TGTGCCAGCAGTGACGGACTAGCGGGAAGCACAGATACGCAGTATTTT. Its translation: CASSDGLAGSTDTQYF. J is TRBJ2-3 and V is TRBV6-4, with 12 positions matching TRBD2. Germline V gives CDR1 MRHNA, CDR2 SNTAGT. V gave up 2 bases and J gave up 0 bases; unmatched junction bases: 0. CDR3 length: 16 residues.

This chain joins TRBV27 and TRBJ1-4; D uncertain. V was clipped by 4 bases and J by 0 bases, with 6 bases between them. The germline V gene encodes CDR1 MNHEY and CDR2 SMNVEV (reference sequence). CDR3 length: 14 amino acids. The CDR3: CASSSIATNEKLFF. The CDR3 DNA reads TGTGCCAGCAGTTCCATAGCAACTAATGAAAAACTGTTTTTT. The variable domain in full, with the rest retrieved from reference TRBV27 and TRBJ1-4, is EAQVTQNPRYLITVTGKKLTVTCSQNMNHEYMSWYRQDPGLGLRQIYYSMNVEVTDKGDVPEGYKVSRKEKRNFPLILESPSPNQTSLYFCASSSIATNEKLFFGSGTQLSVL.

This clone was seen a single time. This chain uses TRBV28 with TRBJ2-7; TRBD1 agrees at 9 bases. CDR1 and CDR2 (germline): MDHEN, SYDVKM. The junction had 10 bases not matched to a gene; V was cut back by 6 bases and J by 4 bases. The CDR3 is 15 residues long. CDR3 loop: CASSSSGTGSYEQYF. CDR3 nucleotides: TGTGCCAGCAGCTCCTCCGGGACAGGGTCGTACGAGCAGTACTTC. Using reference TRBV28 and TRBJ2-7 for the parts outside the CDR3, the full variable domain is DVKVTQSSRYLVKRTGEKVFLECVQDMDHENMFWYRQDPGLGLRLIYFSYDVKMKEKGDIPEGYSVSREKKERFSLILESASTNQTSMYLCASSSSGTGSYEQYFGPGTRLTVT.

About this clone itself: Germline is not matched at one junction end, which may reflect a read error. The chain links TRBV7-9 to TRBJ1-3; TRBD1 matches at 8 bases. Per germline, CDR1 SEHNR and CDR2 FQNEAQ (reference sequence). CDR3 length: 15 residues. CDR3 sequence (DNA): TGTTCCAGCAGCCCGACAGGGGCCTCTGGAAACACCATATATTTT. Translating it yields CSSSPTGASGNTIYF. The full variable domain, completed using reference TRBV7-9 and TRBJ1-3, is DTGVSQNPRHKITKRGQNVTFRCDPISEHNRLYWYRQTLGQGPEFLTYFQNEAQLEKSRLLSDRFSAERPKGSFSTLEIQRTEQGDSAMYLCSSSPTGASGNTIYFGEGSWLTVV.

This clone has only one observation. V usage is TRBV28 and J usage is TRBJ1-2, with 8 bases aligning to TRBD1. Germline CDR1 reads MDHEN; CDR2 reads SYDVKM. This CDR3 is built from 14 residues. The V and J ends lost 6 bases and 4 bases, in that order; junction bases with no gene match: 7. The CDR3 nucleotides are TGTGCCAGCAGGCACACAGGGGGAGGCTATGGCTACACCTTC. It specifies CASRHTGGGYGYTF.

This sequence joins TRBV19 and TRBJ1-5; 9 bases are a match to TRBD1. This CDR3 contains 16 residues. V was pared by 4 bases and J by 3 bases, with 7 bases of the junction left unmatched. Per germline, CDR1 LNHDA and CDR2 SQIVND (reference sequence). The CDR3 reads CASSSTGGMFNQPQHF. The CDR3 coding sequence is TGTGCCAGTAGTAGCACAGGGGGCATGTTCAATCAGCCCCAGCATTTT. The full variable domain, with the rest looked up from reference TRBV19 and TRBJ1-5, is DGGITQSPKYLFRKEGQNVTLSCEQNLNHDAMYWYRQDPGQGLRLIYYSQIVNDFQKGDIAEGYSVSREKKESFPLTVTSAQKNPTAFYLCASSSTGGMFNQPQHFGDGTRLSIL.

In DNA, the CDR3 is TGTGCCACCAGCAGCCCATGGGGGGACGAGCAGTACTTC. It specifies CATSSPWGDEQYF. V gene TRBV15 combines with J gene TRBJ2-7; tentatively, D is TRBD2 (6 bases). The CDR3 spans 13 residues. Trimming removed 3 bases from V and 5 bases from J, with 11 bases in between. Per germline, CDR1 LNHNV and CDR2 YYDKDF (reference sequence).

CDR3 loop: CASNRPSGGSTEAFF. The CDR3 nucleotides are TGTGCCAGCAACCGCCCCTCAGGGGGCAGCACTGAAGCTTTCTTT. The chain combines TRBV6-6 with TRBJ1-1, with 8 bases matching TRBD1. This CDR3 comprises 15 residues. CDR1 is MNHNY, CDR2 SVGAGI, per germline (reference sequence). The V segment lost 7 bases and the J segment 4 bases; nucleotides outside the gene matches: 11.

The V gene is TRBV9, the J gene TRBJ2-7; 13 nucleotides align to TRBD2. V shed 4 bases and J 2 bases; nucleotides not matched to a gene: 9. CDR1 SGDLS and CDR2 YYNGEE come from the germline V gene. The CDR3 runs 17 residues. CDR3 sequence: CASSPRGGTSGAYEQYF. The CDR3 DNA is TGTGCCAGCAGCCCTAGAGGCGGGACTAGCGGGGCCTACGAGCAGTACTTC.

This clone was recorded a few times. The J gene is TRBJ2-7, the V gene TRBV6-5, with 8 bases lining up with TRBD1. The V segment lost 4 bases and the J segment 8 bases; nucleotides outside the gene matches: 10. The length of the CDR3 is 14 residues. Germline CDR1 MNHEY, CDR2 SVGAGI. CDR3 residues: CASSFGQGGLKQYF. CDR3 nucleotide sequence: TGTGCCAGCAGTTTCGGACAGGGAGGCTTGAAGCAGTACTTC.

The rearrangement uses TRBV28 and TRBJ2-7; 9 bases are shared with TRBD2. The CDR3 is 13 residues long. From germline, CDR1 is MDHEN and CDR2 SYDVKM. V lost 10 bases, J lost 5 bases, and 9 bases stayed unmatched. DNA for the CDR3: TGTGCCACCAGGGCGGGAGGGCCTGACGAGCAGTACTTC. Translation gives CATRAGGPDEQYF.

This clone was picked up a small number of times. At one end, the junction sequence differs from germline, possibly due to a read error. Here the CDR3 DNA reads TGTGCCAGCAGTTACGGAGGGGAGAATGAAAAACTGTTTTTT. This encodes CASSYGGENEKLFF. V is TRBV10-3 and J is TRBJ1-4, with D possibly TRBD1 on 5 matching bases. The CDR3 length is 14 residues. Germline CDR1 and CDR2: ENHRY and SYGVKD.

V usage is TRBV6-5 and J usage is TRBJ1-4; 10 nucleotides match TRBD1. Trimming at V came to 7 bases and at J to 7 bases, leaving 6 bases not matched to a gene. The V gene's germline CDR1 is MNHEY and CDR2 SVGAGI. The CDR3 extends over 14 amino acids. The CDR3 loop is CASTPGQGSEKLFF. The CDR3 bases are TGTGCCAGCACCCCGGGACAGGGGAGTGAAAAACTGTTTTTT.

V is TRBV9 and J is TRBJ1-1; TRBD1 might be the D (5 bases). Trimming removed 7 bases from V and 5 bases from J, with 18 bases in between. The CDR3 length is 14 residues. Germline V gives CDR1 SGDLS, CDR2 YYNGEE. In DNA form, the CDR3 reads TGTGCCAGCGGGGTCAGGGATCGGGAGACTGAAGCTTTCTTT. Translated, it gives CASGVRDRETEAFF.

Of note for this clone: One end of the junction does not line up with germline, which may come from a read error. The V gene is TRBV7-7, the J gene TRBJ2-1, with 12 positions matching TRBD2. Germline values: CDR1 SSHAT, CDR2 FNYEAQ (reference sequence). The length of the CDR3 is 14 residues. The CDR3 region is CASSPSSGRAEQFF. CDR3 coding DNA: TGTGCTAGCAGCCCTTCTAGCGGGAGGGCCGAGCAGTTCTTC.

This clone was counted a few times. V and J are TRBV15 and TRBJ2-1; 11 bases are shared with TRBD2. The CDR3 has 12 amino acids. CDR1 is LNHNV and CDR2 is YYDKDF in the germline V gene (reference sequence). The V gene end was trimmed by 5 bases and the J gene end by 13 bases; junction bases not matched to a gene: 4. In DNA, the CDR3 is TGTGCCACCAGCGGTCTAGCGGGAGGCCAGTTCTTC. Translation: CATSGLAGGQFF.